This T cell receptor beta chain was sequenced for a study (dated by TCRdb to between 2014 and 2016). Regarding the complete study: The study set out to test whether tumor-infiltrating Tregs in breast cancer get recruited from blood Tregs or are instead converted in situ from other CD4+ T cell subsets.

Cells that were CD4+CD25+CD127-/low were isolated as Tregs. Tregs, naive and memory CD4+ T cells from tumor, blood and ipsilateral draining lymph nodes of a handful of breast cancer patients underwent full-length TCR alpha and beta sequencing. Mononuclear cells from lymph nodes or 45 to 60 ml of peripheral blood were isolated by Ficoll density gradient centrifugation. FACS confirmed that the sorted cell populations were more than 90% pure. This clonotype is classified as medium-sized (0.01 to 0.1%). Its antigen is currently not known. No base-level quality is on record; no much larger clone is a single base apart. Overall study outcomes, separate from this receptor: The TCR gene usage of tumor memory CD4+ T cells clustered together with blood and lymph node memory CD4+ cells and with lymph node naive CD4+ cells. Validation in the larger cohort was restricted to a single TCR beta V-J rearrangement rather than whole repertoires. The greatest overlap of tumor-infiltrating Treg TCR alpha and beta sequences was observed with tumor naive CD4+ T cells, followed by blood naive CD4+ T cells.

CDR1 DFQATT and CDR2 SNEGSKA are derived from the germline V gene (reference sequence). The CDR3, from cysteine to phenylalanine, totals 14 residues. CDR3 DNA is the only sequence kept; it has 42 bases, read in frame from the first base. Trimming costs V 1 base and J 2 bases, and their ends lie 12 bases apart. Full-length TCR variable regions were amplified by 5' RACE PCR with constant-region reverse primers, and semi-nested PCR with Nested Universal Primer A was subsequently performed. Using the ReliaPrep RNA Cell Miniprep System, total RNA was extracted, and the SMARTer RACE 5'/3' Kit was then used to reverse transcribe the RNA into 5'RACE-ready cDNA. Full-length TCR alpha and beta libraries were barcoded with multiplex adaptors and sequenced on an Illumina MiSeq. The published analysis was carried out like this. For each of nine subset-tissue groups, sequencing data from the five patients were pooled, and the groups were then compared using unsupervised clustering of TCR gene usage. The Morisita-Horn index was used to calculate repertoire similarity, with shared sequences weighted by how much each contributed to each repertoire. TCRdb reworked the public reads: Q25 trimming with fastp, MiXCR clone assembly, productive beta chains retained. Duplicate CDR3 protein sequences are folded into a single record with the most common DNA and genes. These V and J calls derive from TCRdb rather than the authors' analysis. Counted in this sample were more than 8,000 distinct CDR3 sequences; roughly 27% of them appeared once. The ten most abundant clones make up approximately 3.2% of the sample.

This TCR came from a female donor with breast cancer. The chain is assembled from TRBV20-1 and TRBJ2-7, and possibly TRBD1, on 6 matching bases. Sequencing input: Tregs sorted from blood. The CDR3 reads as follows: CSARARQATYEQYF. The DNA sequence reads TGCAGTGCTAGAGCTCGACAGGCAACCTACGAGCAGTACTTC.